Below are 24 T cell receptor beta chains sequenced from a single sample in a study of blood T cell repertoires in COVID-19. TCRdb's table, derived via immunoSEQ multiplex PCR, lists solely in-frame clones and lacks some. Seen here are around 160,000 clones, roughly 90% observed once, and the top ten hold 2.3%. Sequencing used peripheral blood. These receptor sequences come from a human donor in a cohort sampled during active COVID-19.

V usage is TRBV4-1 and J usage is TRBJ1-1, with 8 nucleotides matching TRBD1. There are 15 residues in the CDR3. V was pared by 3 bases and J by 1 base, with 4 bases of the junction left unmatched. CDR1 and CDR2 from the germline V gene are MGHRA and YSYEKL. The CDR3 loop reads CASSHPGTGNTEAFF. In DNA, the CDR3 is TGCGCCAGCAGCCATCCCGGGACAGGGAACACTGAAGCTTTCTTT.

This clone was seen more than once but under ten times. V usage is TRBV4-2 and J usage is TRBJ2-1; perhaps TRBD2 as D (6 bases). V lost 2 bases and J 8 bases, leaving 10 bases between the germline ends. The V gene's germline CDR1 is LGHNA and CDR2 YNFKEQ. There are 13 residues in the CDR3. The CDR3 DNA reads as TGTGCCAGCAGCCAACAGGGCGGGGATGAGCAGTTCTTC. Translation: CASSQQGGDEQFF.

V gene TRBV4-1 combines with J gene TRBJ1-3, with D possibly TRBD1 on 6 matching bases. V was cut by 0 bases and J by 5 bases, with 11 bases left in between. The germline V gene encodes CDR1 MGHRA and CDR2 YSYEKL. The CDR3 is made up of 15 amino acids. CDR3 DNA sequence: TGCGCCAGCAGCCAAGATCAGGGGCTGAGAAACACCATATATTTT. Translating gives CASSQDQGLRNTIYF.

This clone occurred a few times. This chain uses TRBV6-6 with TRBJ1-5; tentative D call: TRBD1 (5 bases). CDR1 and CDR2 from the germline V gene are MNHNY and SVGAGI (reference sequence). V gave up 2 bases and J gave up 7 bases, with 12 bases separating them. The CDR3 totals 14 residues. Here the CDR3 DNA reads TGTGCCAGCAGTTACCCTATCGGGGGGCAGCCCCAGCATTTT. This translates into CASSYPIGGQPQHF.

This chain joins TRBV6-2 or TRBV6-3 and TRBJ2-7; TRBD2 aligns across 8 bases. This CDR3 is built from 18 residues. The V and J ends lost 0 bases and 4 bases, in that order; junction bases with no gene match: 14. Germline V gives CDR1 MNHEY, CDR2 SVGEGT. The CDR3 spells CASSYSNKSGGIFYEQYF. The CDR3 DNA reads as TGTGCCAGCAGTTACTCGAACAAGAGCGGGGGAATTTTTTACGAGCAGTACTTC.

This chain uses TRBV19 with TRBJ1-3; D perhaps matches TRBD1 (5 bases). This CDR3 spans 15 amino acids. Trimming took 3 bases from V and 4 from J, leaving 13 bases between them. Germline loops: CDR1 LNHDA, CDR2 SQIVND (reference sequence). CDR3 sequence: CASSIPGLLGNTIYF. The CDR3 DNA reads TGTGCCAGTAGTATCCCGGGACTGCTCGGAAACACCATATATTTT. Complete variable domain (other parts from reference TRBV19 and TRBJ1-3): DGGITQSPKYLFRKEGQNVTLSCEQNLNHDAMYWYRQDPGQGLRLIYYSQIVNDFQKGDIAEGYSVSREKKESFPLTVTSAQKNPTAFYLCASSIPGLLGNTIYFGEGSWLTVV.

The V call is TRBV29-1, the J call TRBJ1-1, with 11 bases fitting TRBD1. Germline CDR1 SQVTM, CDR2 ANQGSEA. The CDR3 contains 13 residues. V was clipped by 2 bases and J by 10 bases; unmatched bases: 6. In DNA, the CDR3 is TGCAGCGTTGAAATGGACAGGGGGCGAGGAGCTTTCTTT. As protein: CSVEMDRGRGAFF. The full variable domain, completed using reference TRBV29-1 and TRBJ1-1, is SAVISQKPSRDICQRGTSLTIQCQVDSQVTMMFWYRQQPGQSLTLIATANQGSEATYESGFVIDKFPISRPNLTFSTLTVSNMSPEDSSIYLCSVEMDRGRGAFFGQGTRLTVV.

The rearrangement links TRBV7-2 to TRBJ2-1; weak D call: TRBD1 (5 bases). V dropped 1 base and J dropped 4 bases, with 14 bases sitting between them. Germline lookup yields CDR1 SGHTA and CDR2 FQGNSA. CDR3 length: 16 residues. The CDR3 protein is CASSLVGRASYNEQFF. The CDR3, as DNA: TGTGCCAGCAGCTTAGTGGGCAGGGCGTCTTACAATGAGCAGTTCTTC.

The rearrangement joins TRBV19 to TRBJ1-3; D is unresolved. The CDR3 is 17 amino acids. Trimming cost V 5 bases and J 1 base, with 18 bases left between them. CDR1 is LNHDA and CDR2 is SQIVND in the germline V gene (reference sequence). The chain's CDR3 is CASSQRTSTASGNTIYF. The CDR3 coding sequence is TGTGCCAGTAGTCAGCGGACTTCTACCGCATCTGGAAACACCATATATTTT.

The chain's CDR3 is CASRISATNEKLFF. Here the CDR3 DNA reads TGTGCCAGTAGGATCAGTGCAACTAATGAAAAACTGTTTTTT. V and J are TRBV19 and TRBJ1-4; no definite D call. V lost 6 bases, J lost 0 bases, and 8 bases lay in between. The CDR3 length is 14 residues. Germline-derived CDR1 and CDR2 are LNHDA and SQIVND (reference sequence). The full variable domain, its missing parts supplied by reference TRBV19 and TRBJ1-4, is DGGITQSPKYLFRKEGQNVTLSCEQNLNHDAMYWYRQDPGQGLRLIYYSQIVNDFQKGDIAEGYSVSREKKESFPLTVTSAQKNPTAFYLCASRISATNEKLFFGSGTQLSVL.

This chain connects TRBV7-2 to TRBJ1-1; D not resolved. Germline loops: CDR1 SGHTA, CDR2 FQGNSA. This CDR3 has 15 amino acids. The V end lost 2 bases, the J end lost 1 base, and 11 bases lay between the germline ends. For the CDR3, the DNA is TGTGCCAGCAGCTTACGGGGAGTGGGGAACACTGAAGCTTTCTTT. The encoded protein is CASSLRGVGNTEAFF.

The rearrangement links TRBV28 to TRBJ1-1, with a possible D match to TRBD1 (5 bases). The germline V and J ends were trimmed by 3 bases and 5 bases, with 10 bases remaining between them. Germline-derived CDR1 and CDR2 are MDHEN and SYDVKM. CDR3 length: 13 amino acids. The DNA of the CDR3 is TGTGCCAGCAGTTTCCGGGGGGAGACTGAAGCTTTCTTT. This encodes CASSFRGETEAFF.

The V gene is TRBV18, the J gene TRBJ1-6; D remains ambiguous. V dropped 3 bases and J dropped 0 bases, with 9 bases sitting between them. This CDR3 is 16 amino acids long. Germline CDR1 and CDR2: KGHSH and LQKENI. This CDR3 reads CASSPARSSYNSPLHF. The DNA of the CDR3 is TGTGCCAGCTCACCCGCGAGAAGCTCCTATAATTCACCCCTCCACTTT.

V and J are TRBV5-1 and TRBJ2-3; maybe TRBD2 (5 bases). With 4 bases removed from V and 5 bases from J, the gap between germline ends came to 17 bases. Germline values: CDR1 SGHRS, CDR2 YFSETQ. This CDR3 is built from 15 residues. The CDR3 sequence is CASSTDSSRKDTQYF. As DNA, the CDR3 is TGCGCCAGCAGCACGGACTCAAGCCGGAAAGATACGCAGTATTTT.

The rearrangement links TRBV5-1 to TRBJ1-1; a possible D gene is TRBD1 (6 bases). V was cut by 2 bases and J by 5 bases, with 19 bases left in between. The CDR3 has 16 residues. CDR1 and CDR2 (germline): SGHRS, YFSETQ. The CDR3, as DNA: TGCGCCAGCAGCTTAACTCCGCAGGGGCGGTATACTGAAGCTTTCTTT. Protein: CASSLTPQGRYTEAFF.

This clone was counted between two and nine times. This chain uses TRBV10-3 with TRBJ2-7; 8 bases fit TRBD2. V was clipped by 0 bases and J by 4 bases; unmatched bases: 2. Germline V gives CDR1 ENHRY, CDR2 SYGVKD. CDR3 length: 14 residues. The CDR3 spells CAISESQRGYEQYF. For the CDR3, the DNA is TGTGCCATCAGTGAGTCTCAGCGGGGGTACGAGCAGTACTTC.

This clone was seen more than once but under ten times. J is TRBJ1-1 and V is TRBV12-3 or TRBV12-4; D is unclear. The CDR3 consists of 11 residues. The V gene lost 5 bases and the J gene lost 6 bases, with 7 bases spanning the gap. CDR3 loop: CASSVLSEAFF. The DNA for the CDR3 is TGTGCCAGCAGTGTCCTGTCTGAAGCTTTCTTT.

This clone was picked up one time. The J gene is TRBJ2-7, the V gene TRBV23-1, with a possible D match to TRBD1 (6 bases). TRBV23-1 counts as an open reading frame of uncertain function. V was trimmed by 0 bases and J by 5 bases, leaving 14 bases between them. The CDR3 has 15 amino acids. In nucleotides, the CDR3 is TGCGCCAGCAGTCAATCGGCCGGGACACAGGACGAGCAGTACTTC. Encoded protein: CASSQSAGTQDEQYF.

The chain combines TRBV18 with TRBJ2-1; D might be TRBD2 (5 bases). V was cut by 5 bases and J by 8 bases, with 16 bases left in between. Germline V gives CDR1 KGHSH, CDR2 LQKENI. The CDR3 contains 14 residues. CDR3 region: CASSGGRALDEQFF. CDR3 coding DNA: TGTGCCAGCTCAGGCGGGCGGGCACTCGATGAGCAGTTCTTC.

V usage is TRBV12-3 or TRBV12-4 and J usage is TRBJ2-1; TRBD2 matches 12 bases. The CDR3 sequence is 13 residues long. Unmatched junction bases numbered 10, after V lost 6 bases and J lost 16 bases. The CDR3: CASSSSGRARYFF. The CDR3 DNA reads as TGTGCCAGCAGCTCTAGCGGGAGGGCCCGGTACTTCTTC.

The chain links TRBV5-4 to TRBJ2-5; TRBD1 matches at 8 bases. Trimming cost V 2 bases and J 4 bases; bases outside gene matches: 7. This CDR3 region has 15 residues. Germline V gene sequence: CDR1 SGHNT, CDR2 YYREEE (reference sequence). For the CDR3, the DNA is TGTGCCAGCAGCTTTTCCGACGGACAGGGAGAGACCCAGTACTTC. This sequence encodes CASSFSDGQGETQYF.

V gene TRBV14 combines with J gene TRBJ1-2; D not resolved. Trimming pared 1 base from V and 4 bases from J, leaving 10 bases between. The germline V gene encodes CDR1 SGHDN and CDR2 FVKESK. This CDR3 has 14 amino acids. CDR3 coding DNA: TGTGCCAGCAGCCAAGCATCGGGGAGCTATGGCTACACCTTC. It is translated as CASSQASGSYGYTF. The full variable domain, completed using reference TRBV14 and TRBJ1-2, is EAGVTQFPSHSVIEKGQTVTLRCDPISGHDNLYWYRRVMGKEIKFLLHFVKESKQDESGMPNNRFLAERTGGTYSTLKVQPAELEDSGVYFCASSQASGSYGYTFGSGTRLTVV.

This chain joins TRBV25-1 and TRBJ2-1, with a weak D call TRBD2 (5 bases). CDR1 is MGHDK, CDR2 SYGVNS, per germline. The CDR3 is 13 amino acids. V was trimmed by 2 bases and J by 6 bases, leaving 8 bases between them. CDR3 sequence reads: CASSEEGLNEQFF. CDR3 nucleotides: TGTGCCAGCAGTGAAGAGGGCCTCAATGAGCAGTTCTTC.

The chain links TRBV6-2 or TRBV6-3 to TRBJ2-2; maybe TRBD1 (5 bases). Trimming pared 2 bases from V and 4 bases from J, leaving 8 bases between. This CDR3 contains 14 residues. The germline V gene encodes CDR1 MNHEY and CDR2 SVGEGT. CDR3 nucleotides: TGTGCCAGCAGTTACAGGGGTAGCACCGGGGAGCTGTTTTTT. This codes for CASSYRGSTGELFF.